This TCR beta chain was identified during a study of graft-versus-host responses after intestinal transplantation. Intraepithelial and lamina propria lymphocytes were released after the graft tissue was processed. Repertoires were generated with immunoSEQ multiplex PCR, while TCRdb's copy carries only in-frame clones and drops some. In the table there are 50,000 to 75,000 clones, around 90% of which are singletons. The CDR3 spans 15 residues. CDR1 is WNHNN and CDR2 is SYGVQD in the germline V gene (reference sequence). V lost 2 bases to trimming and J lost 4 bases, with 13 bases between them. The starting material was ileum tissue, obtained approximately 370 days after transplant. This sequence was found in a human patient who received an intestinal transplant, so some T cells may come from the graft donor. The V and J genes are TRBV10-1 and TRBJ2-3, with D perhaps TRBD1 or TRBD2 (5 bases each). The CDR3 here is CASSEGGGKADTQYF. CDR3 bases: TGCGCCAGCAGTGAGGGTGGGGGAAAGGCAGATACGCAGTATTTT.